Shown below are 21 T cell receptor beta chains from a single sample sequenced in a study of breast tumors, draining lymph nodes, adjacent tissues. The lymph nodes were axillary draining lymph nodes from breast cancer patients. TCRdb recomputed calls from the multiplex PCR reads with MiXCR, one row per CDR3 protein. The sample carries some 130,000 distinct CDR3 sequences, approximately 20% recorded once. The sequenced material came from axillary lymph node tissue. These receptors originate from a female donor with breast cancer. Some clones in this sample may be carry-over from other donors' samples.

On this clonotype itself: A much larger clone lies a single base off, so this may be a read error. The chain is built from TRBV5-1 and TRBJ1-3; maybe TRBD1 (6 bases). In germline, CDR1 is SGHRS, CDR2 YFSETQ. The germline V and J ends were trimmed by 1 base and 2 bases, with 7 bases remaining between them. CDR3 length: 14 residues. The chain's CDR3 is CASSLWTAGNTIYF. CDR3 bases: TGCGCCAGCAGCTTGTGGACAGCTGGAAACACCATATATTTT. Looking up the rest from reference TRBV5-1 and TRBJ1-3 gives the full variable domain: KAGVTQTPRYLIKTRGQQVTLSCSPISGHRSVSWYQQTPGQGLQFLFEYFSETQRNKGNFPGRFSGRQFSNSRSEMNVSTLELGDSALYLCASSLWTAGNTIYFGEGSWLTVV.

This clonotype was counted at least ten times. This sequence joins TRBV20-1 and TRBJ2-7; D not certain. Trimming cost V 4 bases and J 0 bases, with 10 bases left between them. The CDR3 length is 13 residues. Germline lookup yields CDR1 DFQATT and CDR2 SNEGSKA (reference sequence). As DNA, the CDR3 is TGCAGTGCTATCGACTTCCACTCCTACGAGCAGTACTTC. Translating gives CSAIDFHSYEQYF.

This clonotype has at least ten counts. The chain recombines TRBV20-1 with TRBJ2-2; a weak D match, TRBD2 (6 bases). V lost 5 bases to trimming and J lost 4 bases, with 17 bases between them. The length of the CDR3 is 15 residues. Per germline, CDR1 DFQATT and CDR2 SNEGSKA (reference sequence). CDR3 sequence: CSAAREAGSTGELFF. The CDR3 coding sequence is TGCAGTGCTGCCCGTGAGGCCGGGAGCACCGGGGAGCTGTTTTTT.

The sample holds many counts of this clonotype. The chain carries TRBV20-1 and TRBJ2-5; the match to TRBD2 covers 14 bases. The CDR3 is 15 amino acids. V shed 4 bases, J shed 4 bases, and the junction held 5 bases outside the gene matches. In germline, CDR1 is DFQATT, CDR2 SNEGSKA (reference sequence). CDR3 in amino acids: CSATPGLAGVETQYF. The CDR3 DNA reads TGCAGTGCTACACCGGGACTAGCGGGAGTAGAGACCCAGTACTTC.

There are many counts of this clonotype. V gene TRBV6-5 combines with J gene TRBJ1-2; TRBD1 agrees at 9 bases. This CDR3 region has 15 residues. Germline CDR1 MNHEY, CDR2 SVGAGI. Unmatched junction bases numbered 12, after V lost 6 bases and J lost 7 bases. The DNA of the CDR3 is TGTGCCAGCAGCTATGCCGGGACAGGGTTTTCTGGCTACACCTTC. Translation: CASSYAGTGFSGYTF.

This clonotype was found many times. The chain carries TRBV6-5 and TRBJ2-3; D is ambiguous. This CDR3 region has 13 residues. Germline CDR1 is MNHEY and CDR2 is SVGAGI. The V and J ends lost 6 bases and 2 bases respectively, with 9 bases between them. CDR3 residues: CASRRSSTDTQYF. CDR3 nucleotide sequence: TGTGCCAGCAGGCGGAGTTCCACAGATACGCAGTATTTT.

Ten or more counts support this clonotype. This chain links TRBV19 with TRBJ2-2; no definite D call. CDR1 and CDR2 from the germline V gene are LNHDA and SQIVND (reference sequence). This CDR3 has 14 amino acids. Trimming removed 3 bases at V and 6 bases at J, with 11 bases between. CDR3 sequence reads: CASSMGQASGELFF. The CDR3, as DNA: TGTGCCAGTAGTATGGGTCAGGCATCCGGGGAGCTGTTTTTT.

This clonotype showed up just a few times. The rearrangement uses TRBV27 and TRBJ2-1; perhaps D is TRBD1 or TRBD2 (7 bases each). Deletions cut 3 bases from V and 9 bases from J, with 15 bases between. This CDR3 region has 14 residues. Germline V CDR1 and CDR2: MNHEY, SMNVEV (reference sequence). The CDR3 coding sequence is TGTGCCAGCAGTTTCCAGACAGGGAGGGGTGAGCAGTTCTTC. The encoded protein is CASSFQTGRGEQFF.

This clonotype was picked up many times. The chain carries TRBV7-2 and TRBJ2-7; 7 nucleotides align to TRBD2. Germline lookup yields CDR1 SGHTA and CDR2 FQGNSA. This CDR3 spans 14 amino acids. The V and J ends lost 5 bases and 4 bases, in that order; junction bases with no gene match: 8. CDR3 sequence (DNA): TGTGCCAGCAGCCCAGGTCCCGGGAGGTACGAGCAGTACTTC. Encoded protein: CASSPGPGRYEQYF.

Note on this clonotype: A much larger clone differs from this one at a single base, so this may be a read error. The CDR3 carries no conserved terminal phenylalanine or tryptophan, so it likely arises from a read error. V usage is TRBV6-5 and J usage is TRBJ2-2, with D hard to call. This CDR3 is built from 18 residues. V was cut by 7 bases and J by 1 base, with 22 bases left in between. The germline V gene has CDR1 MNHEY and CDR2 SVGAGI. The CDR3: CASTHTPRNSLNTGELFL. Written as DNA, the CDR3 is TGTGCCAGCACCCACACCCCACGTAACAGCTTGAACACCGGGGAGCTGTTTCTT.

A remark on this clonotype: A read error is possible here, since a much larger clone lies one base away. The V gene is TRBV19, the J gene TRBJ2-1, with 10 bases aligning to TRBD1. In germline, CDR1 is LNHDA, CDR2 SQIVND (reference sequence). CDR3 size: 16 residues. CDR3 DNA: TGTGCCGGTAGTGATCCCGGGACAGGGGTGTCCAATGAGCAGTTCTTC. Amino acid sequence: CAGSDPGTGVSNEQFF.

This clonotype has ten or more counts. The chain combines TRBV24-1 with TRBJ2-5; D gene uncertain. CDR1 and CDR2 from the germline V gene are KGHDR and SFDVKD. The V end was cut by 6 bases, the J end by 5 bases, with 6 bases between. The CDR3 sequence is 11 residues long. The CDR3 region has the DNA TGTGCCACCAGTCAAGGGGAGACCCAGTACTTC. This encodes CATSQGETQYF.

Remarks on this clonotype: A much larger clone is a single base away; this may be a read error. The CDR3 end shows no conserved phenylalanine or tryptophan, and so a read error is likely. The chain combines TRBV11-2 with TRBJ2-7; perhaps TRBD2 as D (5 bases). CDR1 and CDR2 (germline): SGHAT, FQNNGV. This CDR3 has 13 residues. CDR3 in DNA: TGTGCCAGCAGCGCCCCGGGAACCTACCAGCAGTACTCC. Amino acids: CASSAPGTYQQYS.

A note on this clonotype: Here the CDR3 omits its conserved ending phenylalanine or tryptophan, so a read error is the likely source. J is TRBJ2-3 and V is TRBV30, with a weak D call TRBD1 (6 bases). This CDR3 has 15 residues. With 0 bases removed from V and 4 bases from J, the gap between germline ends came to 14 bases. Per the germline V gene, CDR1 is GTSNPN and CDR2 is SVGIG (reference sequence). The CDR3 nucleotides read TGTGCCTGGAGTGTTCAACAGGGAGTGGCAGATACGCAGTATCTT. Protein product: CAWSVQQGVADTQYL.

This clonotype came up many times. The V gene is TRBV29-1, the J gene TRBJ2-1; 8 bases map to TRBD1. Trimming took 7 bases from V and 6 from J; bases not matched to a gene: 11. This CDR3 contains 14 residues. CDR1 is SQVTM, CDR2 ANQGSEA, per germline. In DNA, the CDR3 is TGCAGCGGGCTGCGACAGGGGAGACCCAATGAGCAGTTCTTC. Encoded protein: CSGLRQGRPNEQFF.

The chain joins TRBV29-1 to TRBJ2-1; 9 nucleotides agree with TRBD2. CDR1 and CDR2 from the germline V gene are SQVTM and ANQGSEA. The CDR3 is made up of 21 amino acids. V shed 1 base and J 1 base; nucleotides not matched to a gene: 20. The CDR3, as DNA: TGCAGCGTTGAAGGGGGGGGGGGGCTAGCGGGGATTGTTGGGTCCTACAATGAGCAGTTCTTC. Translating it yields CSVEGGGGLAGIVGSYNEQFF.

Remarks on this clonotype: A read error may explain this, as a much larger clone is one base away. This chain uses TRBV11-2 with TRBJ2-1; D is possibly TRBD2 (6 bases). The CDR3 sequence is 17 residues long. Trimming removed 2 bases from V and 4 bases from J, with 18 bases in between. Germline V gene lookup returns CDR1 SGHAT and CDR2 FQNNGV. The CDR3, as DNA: TGTGCCAGCAGCTTAACATTGTCGGGAGAGGGATACAATGAGCAGTTCTTC. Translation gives CASSLTLSGEGYNEQFF.

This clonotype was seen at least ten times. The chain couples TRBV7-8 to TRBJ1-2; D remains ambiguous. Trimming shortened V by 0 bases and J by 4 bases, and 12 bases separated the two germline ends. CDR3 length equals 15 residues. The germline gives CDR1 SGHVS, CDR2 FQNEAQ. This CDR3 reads CASSLAAGSSYGYTF. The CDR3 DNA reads TGTGCCAGCAGCTTAGCAGCAGGTTCTTCCTATGGCTACACCTTC. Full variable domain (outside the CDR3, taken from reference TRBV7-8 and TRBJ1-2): GAGVSQSPRYKVAKRGQDVALRCDPISGHVSLFWYQQALGQGPEFLTYFQNEAQLDKSGLPSDRFFAERPEGSVSTLKIQRTQQEDSAVYLCASSLAAGSSYGYTFGSGTRLTVV.

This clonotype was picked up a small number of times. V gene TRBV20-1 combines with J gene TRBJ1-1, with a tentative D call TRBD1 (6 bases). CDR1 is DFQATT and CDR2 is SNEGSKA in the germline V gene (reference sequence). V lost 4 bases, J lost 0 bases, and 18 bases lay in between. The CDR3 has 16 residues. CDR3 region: CSAKLPGHPVNTEAFF. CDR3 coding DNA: TGCAGTGCTAAACTACCGGGACACCCGGTGAACACTGAAGCTTTCTTT.

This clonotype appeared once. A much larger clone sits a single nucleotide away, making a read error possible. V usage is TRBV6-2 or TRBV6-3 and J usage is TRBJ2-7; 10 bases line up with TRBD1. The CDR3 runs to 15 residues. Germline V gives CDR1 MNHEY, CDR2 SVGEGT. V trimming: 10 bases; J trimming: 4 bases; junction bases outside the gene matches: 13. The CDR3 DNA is TGTGCCATCAGGAGACAGGGGGCGAGAGGTTACGAGCAGTACTTC. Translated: CAIRRQGARGYEQYF.

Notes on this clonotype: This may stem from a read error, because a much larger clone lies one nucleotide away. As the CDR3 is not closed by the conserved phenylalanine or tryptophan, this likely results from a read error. CDR3 DNA sequence: TGTGCCAGCAGGGGGGACAGGGCGGGAGGGGAGACCCAGTACCTC. It codes for CASRGDRAGGETQYL. This rearrangement joins TRBV2 to TRBJ2-5; D assignment may be TRBD1 or TRBD2 (9 bases each). The CDR3 has 15 amino acids. Per the germline V gene, CDR1 is SNHLY and CDR2 is FYNNEI. V dropped 6 bases and J dropped 5 bases, with 19 bases sitting between them.